This T cell receptor beta chain was identified in a study of human T cells and chemical hapten exposure. TCRdb reprocessed the 5' RACE reads via MiXCR and lists one record per CDR3 protein. The data contain about 80,000 distinct CDR3 sequences, approximately 7.7% of them singletons. Total RNA came from unfractionated whole blood. This clonotype was seen many times. This sequence originates from a male donor in good health.

This chain's CDR3 is CASSQVAGGTGSHEQYF. Here the CDR3 DNA reads TGCGCCAGCAGCCAAGTAGCGGGCGGGACAGGGAGCCACGAGCAGTACTTC. The chain recombines TRBV4-3 with TRBJ2-7, with TRBD1 identical over 9 bases. V lost 1 base and J lost 5; bases outside the gene matches: 12. The CDR3 is 17 residues long. In germline, CDR1 is LGHNA, CDR2 YSLEER.